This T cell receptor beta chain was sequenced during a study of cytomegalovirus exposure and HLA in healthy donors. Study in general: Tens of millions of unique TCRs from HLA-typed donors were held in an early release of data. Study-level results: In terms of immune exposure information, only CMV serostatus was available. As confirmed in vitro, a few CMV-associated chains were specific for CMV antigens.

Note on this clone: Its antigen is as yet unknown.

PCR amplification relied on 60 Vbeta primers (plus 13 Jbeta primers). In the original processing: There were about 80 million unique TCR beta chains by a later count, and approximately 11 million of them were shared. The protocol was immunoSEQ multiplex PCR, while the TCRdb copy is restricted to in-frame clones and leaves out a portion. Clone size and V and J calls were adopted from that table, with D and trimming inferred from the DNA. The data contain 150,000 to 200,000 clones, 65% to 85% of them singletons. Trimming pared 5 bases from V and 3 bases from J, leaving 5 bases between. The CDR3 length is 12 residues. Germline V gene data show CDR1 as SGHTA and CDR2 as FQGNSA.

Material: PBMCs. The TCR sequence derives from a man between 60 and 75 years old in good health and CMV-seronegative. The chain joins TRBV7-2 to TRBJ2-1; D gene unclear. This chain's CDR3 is CASSPDYNEQFF. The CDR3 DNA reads TGTGCCAGCAGCCCAGACTACAATGAGCAGTTCTTC.